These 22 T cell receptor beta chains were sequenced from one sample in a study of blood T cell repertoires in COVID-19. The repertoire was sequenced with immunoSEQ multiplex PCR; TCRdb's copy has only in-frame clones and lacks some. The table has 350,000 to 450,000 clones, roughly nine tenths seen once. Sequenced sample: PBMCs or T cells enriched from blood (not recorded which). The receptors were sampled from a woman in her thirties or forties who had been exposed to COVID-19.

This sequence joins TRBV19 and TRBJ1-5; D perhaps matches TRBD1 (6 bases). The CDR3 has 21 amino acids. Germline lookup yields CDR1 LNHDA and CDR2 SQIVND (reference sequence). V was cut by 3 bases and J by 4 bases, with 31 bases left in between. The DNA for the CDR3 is TGTGCCAGTAGTATCGGCGGACAGTACCCCCCGCAGTCTCCTTTGAATCAGCCCCAGCATTTT. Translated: CASSIGGQYPPQSPLNQPQHF.

Written as DNA, the CDR3 is TGTGCCAGCAGCTTAACTAGCGGGGGGGCAGATACGCAGTATTTT. Translated: CASSLTSGGADTQYF. The rearrangement uses TRBV7-3 and TRBJ2-3, with 11 bases lining up with TRBD2. After removal of 0 bases from V and 4 bases from J, the junction contained 0 bases not matched to a gene. This CDR3 region has 15 residues. Germline CDR1 SGHTA, CDR2 FQGTGA.

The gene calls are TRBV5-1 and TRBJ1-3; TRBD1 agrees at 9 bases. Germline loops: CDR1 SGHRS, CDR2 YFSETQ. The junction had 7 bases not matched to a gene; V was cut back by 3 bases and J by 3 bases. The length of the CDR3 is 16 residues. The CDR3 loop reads CASSWTGEKGGNTIYF. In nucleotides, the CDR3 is TGCGCCAGCAGCTGGACAGGGGAGAAAGGTGGAAACACCATATATTTT.

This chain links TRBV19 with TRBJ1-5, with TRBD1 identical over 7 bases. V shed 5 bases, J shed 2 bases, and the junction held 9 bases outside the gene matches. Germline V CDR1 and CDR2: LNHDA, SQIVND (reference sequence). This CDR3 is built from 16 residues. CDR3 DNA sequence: TGTGCCAGTAGTGCCAGTAAGGGGGCCGGCAATCAGCCCCAGCATTTT. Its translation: CASSASKGAGNQPQHF.

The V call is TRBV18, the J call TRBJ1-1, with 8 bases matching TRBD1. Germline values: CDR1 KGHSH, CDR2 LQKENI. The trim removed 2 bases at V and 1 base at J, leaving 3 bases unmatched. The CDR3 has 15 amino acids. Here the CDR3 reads CASSPWTGSNTEAFF. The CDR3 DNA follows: TGTGCCAGCTCACCATGGACAGGGTCGAACACTGAAGCTTTCTTT.

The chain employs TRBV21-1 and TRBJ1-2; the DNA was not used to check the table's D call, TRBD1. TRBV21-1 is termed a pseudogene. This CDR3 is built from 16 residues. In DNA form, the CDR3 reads TGTGCCAGCAGCAAGTTTGGGACAGAACCTAACTATGGCTACACCTTC. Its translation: CASSKFGTEPNYGYTF.

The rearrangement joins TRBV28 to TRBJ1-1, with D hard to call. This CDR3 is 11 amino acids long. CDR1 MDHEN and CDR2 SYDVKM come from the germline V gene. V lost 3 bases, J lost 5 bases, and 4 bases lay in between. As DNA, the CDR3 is TGTGCCAGCAGTTTCAGGACTGAAGCTTTCTTT. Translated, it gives CASSFRTEAFF.

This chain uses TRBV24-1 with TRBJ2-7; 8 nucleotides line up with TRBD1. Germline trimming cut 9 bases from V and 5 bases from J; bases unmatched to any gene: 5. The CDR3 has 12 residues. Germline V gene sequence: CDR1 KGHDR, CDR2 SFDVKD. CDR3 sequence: CATGQGSDEQYF. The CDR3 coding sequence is TGTGCCACCGGACAGGGTTCCGACGAGCAGTACTTC.

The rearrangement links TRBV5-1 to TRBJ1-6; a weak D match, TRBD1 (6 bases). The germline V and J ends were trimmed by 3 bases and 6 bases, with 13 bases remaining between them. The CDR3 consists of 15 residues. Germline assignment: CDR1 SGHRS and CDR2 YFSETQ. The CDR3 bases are TGCGCCAGCAGCTACAGGACAGAACGTAATTCACCCCTCCACTTT. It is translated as CASSYRTERNSPLHF. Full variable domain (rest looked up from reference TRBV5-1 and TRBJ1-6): KAGVTQTPRYLIKTRGQQVTLSCSPISGHRSVSWYQQTPGQGLQFLFEYFSETQRNKGNFPGRFSGRQFSNSRSEMNVSTLELGDSALYLCASSYRTERNSPLHFGNGTRLTVT.

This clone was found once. Here the CDR3 reads CASSVRGQANEKLFF. Here the CDR3 DNA reads TGTGCCAGCAGCGTAAGAGGACAGGCTAATGAAAAACTGTTTTTT. J is TRBJ1-4 and V is TRBV9; 7 positions agree with TRBD1. The CDR3 length is 15 residues. The germline CDR1 and CDR2 sequences are SGDLS and YYNGEE. Trimming removed 1 base from V and 3 bases from J; junction bases left unmatched: 3.

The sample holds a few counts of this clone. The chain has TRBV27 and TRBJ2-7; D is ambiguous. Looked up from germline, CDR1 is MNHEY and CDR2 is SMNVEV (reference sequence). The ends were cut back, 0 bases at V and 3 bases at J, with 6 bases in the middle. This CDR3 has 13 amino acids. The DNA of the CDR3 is TGTGCCAGCAGTTTATCGGGCAGCTACGAGCAGTACTTC. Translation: CASSLSGSYEQYF.

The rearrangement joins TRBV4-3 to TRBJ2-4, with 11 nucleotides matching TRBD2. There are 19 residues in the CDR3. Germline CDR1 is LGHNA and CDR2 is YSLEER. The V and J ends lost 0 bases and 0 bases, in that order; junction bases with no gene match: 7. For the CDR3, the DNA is TGCGCCAGCAGCCAAGAGACACTAGCGGGGGACCTAGCCAAAAACATTCAGTACTTC. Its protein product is CASSQETLAGDLAKNIQYF.

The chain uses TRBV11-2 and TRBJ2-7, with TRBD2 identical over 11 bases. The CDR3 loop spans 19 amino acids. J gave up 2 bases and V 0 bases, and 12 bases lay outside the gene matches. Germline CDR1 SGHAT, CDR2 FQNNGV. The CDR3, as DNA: TGTGCCAGCAGCTTAGATGGTAAAACTAGCGGGGGCTCCGCCTACGAGCAGTACTTC. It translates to CASSLDGKTSGGSAYEQYF.

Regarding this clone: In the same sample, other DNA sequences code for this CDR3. The CDR3, as DNA: TGTGCCAGCAGCTTAGGGCTCCTGAACACTGAAGCTTTCTTT. It encodes CASSLGLLNTEAFF. The V gene is TRBV7-8, the J gene TRBJ1-1; no reliable D call. Trimming left V 1 base short and J 0 bases short, with 6 bases between. The germline CDR1 and CDR2 sequences are SGHVS and FQNEAQ. This CDR3 is 14 amino acids long.

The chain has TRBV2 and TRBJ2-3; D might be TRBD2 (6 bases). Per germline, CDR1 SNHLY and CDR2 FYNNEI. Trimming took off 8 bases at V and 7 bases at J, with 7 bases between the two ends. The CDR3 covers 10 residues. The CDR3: CASGGYTQYF. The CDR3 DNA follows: TGTGCCAGCGGAGGGTATACGCAGTATTTT.

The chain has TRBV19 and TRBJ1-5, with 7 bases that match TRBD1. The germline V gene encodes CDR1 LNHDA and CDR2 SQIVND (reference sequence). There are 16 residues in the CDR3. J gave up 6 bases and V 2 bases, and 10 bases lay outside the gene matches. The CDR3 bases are TGTGCCAGTAGTATAAGGGGGCAGGGGATGGGTCAGCCCCAGCATTTT. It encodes CASSIRGQGMGQPQHF.

CDR3 bases: TGTGCCAGCAGCGTCAACCCCCGACAGGAATCCTGCGGCTACACCTTC. Its translation: CASSVNPRQESCGYTF. This rearrangement joins TRBV9 to TRBJ1-2, with D perhaps matching TRBD1 (6 bases). Germline V gene sequence: CDR1 SGDLS, CDR2 YYNGEE. V lost 2 bases, J lost 8 bases, and 22 bases lay in between. CDR3 size: 16 residues.

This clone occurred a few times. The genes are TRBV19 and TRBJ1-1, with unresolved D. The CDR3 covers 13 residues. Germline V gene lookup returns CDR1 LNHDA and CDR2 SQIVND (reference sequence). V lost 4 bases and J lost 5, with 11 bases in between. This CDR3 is CASSKELETEAFF. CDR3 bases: TGTGCCAGTAGTAAAGAACTGGAGACTGAAGCTTTCTTT.

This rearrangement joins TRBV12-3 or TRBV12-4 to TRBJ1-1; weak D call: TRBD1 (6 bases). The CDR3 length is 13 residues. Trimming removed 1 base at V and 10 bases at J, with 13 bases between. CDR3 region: CASSLDGQSTAFF. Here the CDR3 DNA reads TGTGCCAGCAGTTTAGATGGACAGTCAACAGCTTTCTTT.

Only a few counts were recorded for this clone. DNA of the CDR3: TGTGCCAGCAGACAGCTTTACCAAGAGACCCAGTACTTC. Translated, it gives CASRQLYQETQYF. This chain joins TRBV21-1 and TRBJ2-5; the D call of TRBD1 is as the table states it, not checked on the DNA. TRBV21-1 is annotated as a pseudogene. The CDR3 loop spans 13 amino acids.

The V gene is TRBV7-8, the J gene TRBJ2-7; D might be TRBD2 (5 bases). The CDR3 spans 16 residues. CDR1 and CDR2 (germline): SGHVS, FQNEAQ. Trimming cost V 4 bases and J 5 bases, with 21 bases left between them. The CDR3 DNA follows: TGTGCCAGCAGCTCGAGAGGGATGTCGCTTGTCGACGAGCAGTACTTC. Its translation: CASSSRGMSLVDEQYF.

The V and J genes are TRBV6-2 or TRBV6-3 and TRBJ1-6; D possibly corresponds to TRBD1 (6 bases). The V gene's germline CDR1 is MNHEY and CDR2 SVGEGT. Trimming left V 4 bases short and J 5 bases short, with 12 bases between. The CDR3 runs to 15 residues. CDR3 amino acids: CASSFSQGNNSPLHF. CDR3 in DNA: TGTGCCAGCAGTTTTTCACAGGGTAATAATTCACCCCTCCACTTT.